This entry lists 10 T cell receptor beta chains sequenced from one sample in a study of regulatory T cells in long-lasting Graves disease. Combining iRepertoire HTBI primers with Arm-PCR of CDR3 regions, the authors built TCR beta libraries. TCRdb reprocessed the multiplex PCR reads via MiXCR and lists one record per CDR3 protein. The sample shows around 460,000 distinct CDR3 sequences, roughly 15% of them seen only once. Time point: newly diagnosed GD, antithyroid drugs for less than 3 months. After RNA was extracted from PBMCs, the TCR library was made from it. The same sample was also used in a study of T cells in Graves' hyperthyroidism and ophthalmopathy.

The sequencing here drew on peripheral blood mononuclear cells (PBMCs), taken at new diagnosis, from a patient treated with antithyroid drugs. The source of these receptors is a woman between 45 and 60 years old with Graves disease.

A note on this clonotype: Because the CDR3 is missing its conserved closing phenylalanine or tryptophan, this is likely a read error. CDR3 in DNA: TGTGCCTCATACCGACAGGGGGGGGAGACCCAGTACCTC. Its protein is CASYRQGGETQYL. The rearrangement links TRBV30 to TRBJ2-5, with 9 positions matching TRBD1. The CDR3 runs to 13 residues. CDR1 and CDR2 (germline): GTSNPN, SVGIG (reference sequence). V shed 7 bases, J shed 5 bases, and the junction held 8 bases outside the gene matches.

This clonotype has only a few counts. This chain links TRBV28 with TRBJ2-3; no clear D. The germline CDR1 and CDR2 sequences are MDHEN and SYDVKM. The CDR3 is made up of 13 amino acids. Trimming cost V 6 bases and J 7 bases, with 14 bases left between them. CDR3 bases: TGTGCCAGCAGCCAAGCACTCTTTAATACGCAGTATTTT. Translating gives CASSQALFNTQYF.

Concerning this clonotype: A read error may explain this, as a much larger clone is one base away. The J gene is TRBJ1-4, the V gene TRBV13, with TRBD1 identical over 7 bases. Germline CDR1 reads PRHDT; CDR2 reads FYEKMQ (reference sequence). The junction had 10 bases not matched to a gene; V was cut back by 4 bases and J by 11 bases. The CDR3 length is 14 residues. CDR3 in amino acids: CASSSRQGLSKLFF. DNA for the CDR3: TGTGCCAGCAGCTCCCGACAGGGCCTCAGTAAACTGTTTTTT.

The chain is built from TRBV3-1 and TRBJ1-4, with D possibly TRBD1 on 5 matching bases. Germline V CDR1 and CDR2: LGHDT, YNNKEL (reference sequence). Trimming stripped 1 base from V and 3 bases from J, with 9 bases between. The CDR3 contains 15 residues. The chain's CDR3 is CASSQAGTANEKLFF. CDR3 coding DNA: TGTGCCAGCAGCCAAGCGGGGACTGCTAATGAAAAACTGTTTTTT. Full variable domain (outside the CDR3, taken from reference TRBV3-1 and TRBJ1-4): DTAVSQTPKYLVTQMGNDKSIKCEQNLGHDTMYWYKQDSKKFLKIMFSYNNKELIINETVPNRFSPKSPDKAHLNLHINSLELGDSAVYFCASSQAGTANEKLFFGSGTQLSVL.

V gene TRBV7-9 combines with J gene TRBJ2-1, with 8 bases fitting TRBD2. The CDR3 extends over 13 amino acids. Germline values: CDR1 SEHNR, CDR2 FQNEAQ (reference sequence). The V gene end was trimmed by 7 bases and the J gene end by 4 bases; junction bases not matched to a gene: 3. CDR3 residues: CASKLAAYNEQFF. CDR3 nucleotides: TGTGCCAGCAAACTAGCGGCTTACAATGAGCAGTTCTTC.

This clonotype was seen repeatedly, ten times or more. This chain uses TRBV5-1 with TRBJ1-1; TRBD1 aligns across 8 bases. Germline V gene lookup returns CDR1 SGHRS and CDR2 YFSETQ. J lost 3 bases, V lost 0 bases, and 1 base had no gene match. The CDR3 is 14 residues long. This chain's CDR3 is CASSLATGDTEAFF. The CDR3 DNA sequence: TGCGCCAGCAGCTTGGCGACAGGGGACACTGAAGCTTTCTTT.

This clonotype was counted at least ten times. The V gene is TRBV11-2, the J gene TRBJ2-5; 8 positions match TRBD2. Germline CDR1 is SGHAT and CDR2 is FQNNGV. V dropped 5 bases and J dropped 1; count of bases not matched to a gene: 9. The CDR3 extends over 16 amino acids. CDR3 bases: TGTGCCAGCAGCCCAGGACTAGCCTCGACCCAAGAGACCCAGTACTTC. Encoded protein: CASSPGLASTQETQYF.

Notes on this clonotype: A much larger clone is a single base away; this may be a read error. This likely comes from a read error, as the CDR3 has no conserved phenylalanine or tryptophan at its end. The CDR3 DNA follows: TGTGCCAGCAGTTACGGGGGGCACAACGAGCAGTACCTC. It yields the protein CASSYGGHNEQYL. The chain combines TRBV6-5 with TRBJ2-7; either TRBD1 or TRBD2 may fit D (6 bases each). CDR1 MNHEY and CDR2 SVGAGI come from the germline V gene. The CDR3 is made up of 13 amino acids. V lost 2 bases and J 5 bases, leaving 10 bases between the germline ends.

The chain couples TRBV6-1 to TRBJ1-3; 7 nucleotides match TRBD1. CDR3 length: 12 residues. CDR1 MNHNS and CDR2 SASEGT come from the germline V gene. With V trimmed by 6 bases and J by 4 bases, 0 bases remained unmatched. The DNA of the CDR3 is TGTGCCAGCAGGACAGGGGGAAACACCATATATTTT. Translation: CASRTGGNTIYF.

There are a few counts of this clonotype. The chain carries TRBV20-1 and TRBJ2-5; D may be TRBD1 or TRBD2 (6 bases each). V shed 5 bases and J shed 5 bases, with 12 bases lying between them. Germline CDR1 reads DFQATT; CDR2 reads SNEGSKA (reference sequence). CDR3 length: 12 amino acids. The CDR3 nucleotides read TGCAGTGCTGAGGAGGGGGTGGAGACCCAGTACTTC. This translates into CSAEEGVETQYF.